Presented here are 5 T cell receptor beta chains from one specimen sequenced in a study of blood T cell repertoires in COVID-19. The table came from immunoSEQ multiplex PCR; TCRdb's copy has only in-frame clones and leaves some out. The sample carries 280,000 or so clones, roughly 87% recorded once. The source material was peripheral blood. Receptors were obtained from a man between 18 and 35 years old with active or convalescent COVID-19.

The rearrangement joins TRBV3-1 (or the pseudogene TRBV3-2) to TRBJ2-3; D not resolved. The CDR3 spans 15 residues. V lost 0 bases and J 5 bases, leaving 12 bases between the germline ends. Per germline, CDR1 LGHDT and CDR2 YNNKEL (reference sequence). Here the CDR3 reads CASSQEEYGVDTQYF. Here the CDR3 DNA reads TGTGCCAGCAGCCAAGAGGAGTACGGCGTAGATACGCAGTATTTT.

The CDR3: CATSAPSGGWSTEAFF. DNA of the CDR3: TGTGCCACCAGTGCCCCCTCGGGGGGATGGAGCACTGAAGCTTTCTTT. V gene TRBV24-1 combines with J gene TRBJ1-1; tentatively, D is TRBD1 (5 bases). Trimming cost V 5 bases and J 4 bases, with 19 bases left between them. The CDR3 sequence is 16 residues long. In germline, CDR1 is KGHDR, CDR2 SFDVKD.

The rearrangement uses TRBV27 and TRBJ2-2; D is unresolved. The CDR3 sequence is 16 residues long. The V and J ends lost 0 bases and 3 bases respectively, with 11 bases between them. Per the germline V gene, CDR1 is MNHEY and CDR2 is SMNVEV (reference sequence). The CDR3 is CASSLSALRDTGELFF. The CDR3 DNA is TGTGCCAGCAGTTTATCGGCACTACGGGACACCGGGGAGCTGTTTTTT.

The sample holds a few counts of this clone. CDR3 sequence: CASSDLKVEATDEQYF. Written as DNA, the CDR3 is TGTGCCAGCAGTGACCTGAAAGTCGAGGCAACCGACGAGCAGTACTTC. This rearrangement joins TRBV25-1 to TRBJ2-7; no clear D. Germline V gives CDR1 MGHDK, CDR2 SYGVNS. Trimming removed 3 bases from V and 5 bases from J, with 20 bases in between. CDR3 length: 16 residues.

The V gene is TRBV19, the J gene TRBJ1-1; D gene ambiguous. V was trimmed by 4 bases and J by 0 bases, leaving 9 bases between them. The germline V gene has CDR1 LNHDA and CDR2 SQIVND (reference sequence). The CDR3 contains 14 residues. CDR3 nucleotides: TGTGCCAGTAGTACCGGGATAGTGAACACTGAAGCTTTCTTT. Translated: CASSTGIVNTEAFF. Combining the CDR3 with reference TRBV19 and TRBJ1-1 gives the whole variable domain DGGITQSPKYLFRKEGQNVTLSCEQNLNHDAMYWYRQDPGQGLRLIYYSQIVNDFQKGDIAEGYSVSREKKESFPLTVTSAQKNPTAFYLCASSTGIVNTEAFFGQGTRLTVV.